A selection of T cell receptor beta chains follows, all from one sample in a study of cytomegalovirus exposure and HLA in healthy donors. TCRdb keeps only in-frame clones here, not all; method: immunoSEQ multiplex PCR. The sample has fewer than 200,000 clones; approximately 71% are singletons. Sequencing was done on a sample of PBMCs. The receptors shown here come from a woman aged 18-30 years in good health and CMV-seropositive. Both conserved end residues are part of each CDR3. Each record gives: J gene, V gene, CDR3 protein.

j_call: TRBJ2-5
v_call: TRBV4-3
cdr3_aa: CASSQDPGTGDETQYF

j_call: TRBJ1-2
v_call: TRBV5-1
cdr3_aa: CASSLGQGANYGYTF

j_call: TRBJ2-1
v_call: TRBV18
cdr3_aa: CASSQAGAGEGNEQFF

j_call: TRBJ1-1
v_call: TRBV7-2
cdr3_aa: CASSLHGLEMNTEAFF

j_call: TRBJ2-4
v_call: TRBV30
cdr3_aa: CASPEGYPAKNIQYF

j_call: TRBJ2-1
v_call: TRBV30
cdr3_aa: CAWSGDTYNEQFF

j_call: TRBJ1-2
v_call: TRBV7-2
cdr3_aa: CASSHDRGKDGYTF

j_call: TRBJ1-4
v_call: TRBV2
cdr3_aa: CASVREANEKLFF

j_call: TRBJ2-2
v_call: TRBV19
cdr3_aa: CASSLDGGSTGELFF

j_call: TRBJ1-2
v_call: TRBV7-9
cdr3_aa: CSSSRRSYGYTF

j_call: TRBJ2-4
v_call: TRBV10-3
cdr3_aa: CAIREDRADIQYF

j_call: TRBJ1-2
v_call: TRBV7-9
cdr3_aa: CASSLQPDYGYTF

j_call: TRBJ2-1
v_call: TRBV6-6
cdr3_aa: CASSAPRPPSYNEQFF